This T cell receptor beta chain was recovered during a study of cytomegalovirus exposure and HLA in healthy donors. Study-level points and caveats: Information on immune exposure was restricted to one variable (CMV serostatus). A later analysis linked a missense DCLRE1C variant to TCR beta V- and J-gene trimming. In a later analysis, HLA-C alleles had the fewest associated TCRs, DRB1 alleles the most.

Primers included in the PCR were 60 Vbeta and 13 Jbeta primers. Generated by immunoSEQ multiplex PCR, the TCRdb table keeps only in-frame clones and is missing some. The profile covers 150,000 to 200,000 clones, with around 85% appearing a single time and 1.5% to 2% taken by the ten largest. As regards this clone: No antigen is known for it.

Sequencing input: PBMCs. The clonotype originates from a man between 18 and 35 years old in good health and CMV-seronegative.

The CDR3 region has the DNA TGTGCCAGCAGTAAGAGACAGGGCGCTGAAGCTTTCTTT. This sequence encodes CASSKRQGAEAFF. The rearrangement links TRBV27 to TRBJ1-1; 7 nucleotides agree with TRBD1. V lost 5 bases and J lost 6; bases outside the gene matches: 6. This CDR3 contains 13 residues. The germline gives CDR1 MNHEY, CDR2 SMNVEV (reference sequence).